This T cell receptor beta chain is from a study of CD8+CD57+ T cells in acquired aplastic anemia. Study-level background: The study obtained an average of around 3.1 ug of DNA from sorted CD4+ and CD8+ cells.

By flow cytometry, patients selected for sequencing had shown an expansion of CD8+CD57+ cells. Each patient gave a blood sample that was collected before any therapy had been received. Template material for TCR beta VDJ and CDR3 profiling consisted of genomic DNA. One entry per CDR3 protein, called by TCRdb with MiXCR from the reads. Among 450,000 to 550,000 distinct CDR3 sequences, about a third were seen once, and the ten largest hold 0.8% to 0.85%. Study results and caveats: Patients and controls were found to share about 31 CD8+ CDR3 sequences. Significance was not reached for CD8+ Simpson's diversity between patients and controls.

Remarks on this clonotype: Its specificity is unknown.

Germline CDR1 ENHRY, CDR2 SYGVKD. V shed 10 bases and J shed 2 bases, with 11 bases lying between them. The CDR3 is 13 residues long. The sequence came from a human donor with aplastic anemia. The chain links TRBV10-3 to TRBJ2-2; D is possibly TRBD1 (6 bases). Sequences were obtained from sorted CD4+, CD8+, or CD8+CD57+ T cells (not recorded which) from PBMCs. The CDR3 sequence: CASHGTNTGELFF. The CDR3 DNA reads TGTGCCAGCCACGGGACAAACACCGGGGAGCTGTTTTTT.